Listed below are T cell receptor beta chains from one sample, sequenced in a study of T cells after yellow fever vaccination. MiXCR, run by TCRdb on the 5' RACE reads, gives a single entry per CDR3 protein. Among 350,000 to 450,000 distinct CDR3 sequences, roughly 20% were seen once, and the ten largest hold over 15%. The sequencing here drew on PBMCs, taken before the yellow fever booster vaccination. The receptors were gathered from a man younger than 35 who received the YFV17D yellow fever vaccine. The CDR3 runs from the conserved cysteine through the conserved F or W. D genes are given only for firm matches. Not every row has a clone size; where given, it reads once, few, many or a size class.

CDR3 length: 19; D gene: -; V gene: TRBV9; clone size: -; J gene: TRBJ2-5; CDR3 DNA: TGTGCCAGCAGCGTAGGGGGGATGGGGCCGTCGTCGTACCAAGAGACCCAGTACTTC; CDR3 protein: CASSVGGMGPSSYQETQYF
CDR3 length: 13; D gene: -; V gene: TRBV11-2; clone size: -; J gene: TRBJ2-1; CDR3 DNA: TGTGCCAGCAGCTTAGAGGCCTTCTATGAGCAGTTCTTC; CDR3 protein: CASSLEAFYEQFF
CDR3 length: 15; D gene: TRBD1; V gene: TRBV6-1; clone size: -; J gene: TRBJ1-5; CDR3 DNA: TGTGCCAGCAGTGTTGACAGGGATCCCATCCAGCCCCAGCATTTT; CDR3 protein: CASSVDRDPIQPQHF
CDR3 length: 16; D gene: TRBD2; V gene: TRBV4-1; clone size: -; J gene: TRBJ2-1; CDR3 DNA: TGCGCCAGCAGCCAAGTTTTAGCGGGGGGGCCGGCTGAGCAGTTCTTC; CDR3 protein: CASSQVLAGGPAEQFF
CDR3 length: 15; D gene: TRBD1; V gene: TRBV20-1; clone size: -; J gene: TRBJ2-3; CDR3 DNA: TGCAGTGCTGGGTTCCGACAGGGTGGTGCAGATACGCAGTATTTT; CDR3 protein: CSAGFRQGGADTQYF
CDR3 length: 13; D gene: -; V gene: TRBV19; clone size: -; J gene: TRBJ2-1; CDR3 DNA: TGTGCCAGTAGTAGTGGGGGAGCTGGGGAGCAGTTCTTC; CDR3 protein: CASSSGGAGEQFF
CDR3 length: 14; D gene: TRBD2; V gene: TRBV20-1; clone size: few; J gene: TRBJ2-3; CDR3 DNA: TGCAGTGCTTTAGCGGGGGGCCTCACAGATACGCAGTATTTT; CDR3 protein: CSALAGGLTDTQYF
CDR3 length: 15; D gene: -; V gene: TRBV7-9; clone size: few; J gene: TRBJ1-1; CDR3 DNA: TGTGCCAGCAGCTTAAATGGCTTGGGGTTGGATGAAGCTTTCTTT; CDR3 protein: CASSLNGLGLDEAFF
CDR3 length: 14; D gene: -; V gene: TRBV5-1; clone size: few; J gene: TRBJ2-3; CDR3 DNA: TGCGCCAGCAGCTTGGGGGGGCCTCGGGATACGCAGTATTTT; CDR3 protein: CASSLGGPRDTQYF
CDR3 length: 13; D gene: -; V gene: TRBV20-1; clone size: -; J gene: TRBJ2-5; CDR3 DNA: TGCAGTGCTCGGGACTTTCCCCAAGAGACCCAGTACTTC; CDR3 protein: CSARDFPQETQYF
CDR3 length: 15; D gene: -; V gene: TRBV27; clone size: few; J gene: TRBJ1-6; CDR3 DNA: TGTGCCAGCAGTACCAAGGGGGGGTTTAATTCACCCCTCCACTTT; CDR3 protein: CASSTKGGFNSPLHF
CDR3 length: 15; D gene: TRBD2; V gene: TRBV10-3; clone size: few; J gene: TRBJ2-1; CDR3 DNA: TGTGCCATCAGCCCTCAGAGCGGGGGTTACAATGAGCAGTTCTTC; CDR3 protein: CAISPQSGGYNEQFF
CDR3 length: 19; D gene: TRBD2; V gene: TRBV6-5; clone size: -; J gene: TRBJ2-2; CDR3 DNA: TGTGCCAGCAGTTTCTCGGGGGGCGGAGCGGGGGCCCGCACCGGGGAGCTGTTTTTT; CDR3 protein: CASSFSGGGAGARTGELFF
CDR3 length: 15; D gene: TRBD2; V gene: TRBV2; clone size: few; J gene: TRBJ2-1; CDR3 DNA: TGTGCCAGCAGTGAGAATGGACTAGCGACCAATGAGCAGTTCTTC; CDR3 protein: CASSENGLATNEQFF
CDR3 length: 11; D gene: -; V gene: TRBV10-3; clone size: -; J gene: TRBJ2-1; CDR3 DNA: TGTGCCATCAGTGACTTAAATGAGCAGTTCTTC; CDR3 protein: CAISDLNEQFF
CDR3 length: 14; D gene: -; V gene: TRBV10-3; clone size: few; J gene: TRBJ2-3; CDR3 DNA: TGTGCCATCAGTGAGCTGGGATTCACAGATACGCAGTATTTT; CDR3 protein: CAISELGFTDTQYF
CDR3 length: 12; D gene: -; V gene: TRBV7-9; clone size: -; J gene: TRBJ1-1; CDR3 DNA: TGTGCCAGCAGCTTAGTACAGCTTGAAGCTTTCTTT; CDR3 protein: CASSLVQLEAFF
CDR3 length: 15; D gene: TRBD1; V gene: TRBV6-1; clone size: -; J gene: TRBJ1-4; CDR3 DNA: TGTGCCAGCAGAGCGCCGGGACAGGGGATTGAAAAACTGTTTTTT; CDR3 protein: CASRAPGQGIEKLFF